The 30 T cell receptor beta chains below all came from one sample that was sequenced in a study of cytomegalovirus exposure and HLA in healthy donors (dated by TCRdb to about 2017). To prepare the library, the immunoSEQ multiplex PCR assay was applied. For the multiplex PCR, a mixture combining 60 forward primers for TCR Vbeta segments and 13 reverse primers for TCR Jbeta segments was used. The table was pulled from immuneACCESS by TCRdb, which kept in-frame rearrangements only. Such tables lose some clones; where checked, under half of the loss comes from unresolved V genes, and the rest has no known cause. Counted in this sample were 150,000 to 200,000 clones; around 80% of them appeared once. About 1% of the sample is in the top ten clones. Sequenced input: PBMCs. These receptors were collected from a woman in her forties in good health and CMV-seronegative.

The genes are TRBV19 and TRBJ2-1, with TRBD2 identical over 11 bases. V trimming: 10 bases; J trimming: 2 bases; junction bases outside the gene matches: 7. CDR1 is LNHDA and CDR2 is SQIVND in the germline V gene (reference sequence). The CDR3 consists of 15 residues. The CDR3 here is CATKGTSGAYNEQFF. The DNA of the CDR3 is TGTGCCACCAAGGGGACTAGCGGAGCCTACAATGAGCAGTTCTTC.

Only a few counts were recorded for this clone. This chain links TRBV19 with TRBJ1-2; TRBD1 matches at 9 bases. After removal of 0 bases from V and 4 bases from J, the junction contained 6 bases not matched to a gene. Germline values: CDR1 LNHDA, CDR2 SQIVND (reference sequence). This CDR3 contains 16 residues. As DNA, the CDR3 is TGTGCCAGTAGTATAGAACCGGGACAGGGTGCCTATGGCTACACCTTC. Residues: CASSIEPGQGAYGYTF.

The CDR3 here is CASSHQGASGNTIYF. The CDR3, as DNA: TGTGCCAGCAGTCACCAGGGGGCCTCTGGAAACACCATATATTTT. The chain carries TRBV7-9 and TRBJ1-3, with 8 bases fitting TRBD1. This CDR3 is 15 amino acids long. Looked up from germline, CDR1 is SEHNR and CDR2 is FQNEAQ (reference sequence). J gave up 0 bases and V 6 bases, and 4 bases lay outside the gene matches.

This clone was seen a single time. The genes are TRBV19 and TRBJ1-3; D might be TRBD1 (5 bases). The CDR3 runs to 17 residues. CDR1 is LNHDA and CDR2 is SQIVND in the germline V gene (reference sequence). The ends were cut back, 4 bases at V and 7 bases at J, with 23 bases in the middle. The CDR3 DNA reads TGTGCCAGTAGTACCTCGGACGGGGGGGTAGGAGGCAACACCATATATTTT. Protein sequence: CASSTSDGGVGGNTIYF.

The rearrangement joins TRBV7-9 to TRBJ1-4; 9 bases align to TRBD1. Germline-derived CDR1 and CDR2 are SEHNR and FQNEAQ (reference sequence). Trimming took 4 bases from V and 7 from J; bases not matched to a gene: 10. The CDR3 loop spans 16 amino acids. The CDR3 sequence is CASSSSGTGMGEKLFF. DNA for the CDR3: TGTGCCAGCAGCTCCTCCGGGACAGGGATGGGTGAAAAACTGTTTTTT. Looking up the rest from reference TRBV7-9 and TRBJ1-4 gives the full variable domain: DTGVSQNPRHKITKRGQNVTFRCDPISEHNRLYWYRQTLGQGPEFLTYFQNEAQLEKSRLLSDRFSAERPKGSFSTLEIQRTEQGDSAMYLCASSSSGTGMGEKLFFGSGTQLSVL.

The chain employs TRBV5-1 and TRBJ1-5; D unclear. Germline V gene sequence: CDR1 SGHRS, CDR2 YFSETQ. The CDR3 consists of 15 residues. V shed 0 bases and J shed 3 bases, with 10 bases lying between them. Here the CDR3 DNA reads TGCGCCAGCAGCTTGGATGGCGGATCCAATCAGCCCCAGCATTTT. This codes for CASSLDGGSNQPQHF. The full variable domain, with the rest looked up from reference TRBV5-1 and TRBJ1-5, is KAGVTQTPRYLIKTRGQQVTLSCSPISGHRSVSWYQQTPGQGLQFLFEYFSETQRNKGNFPGRFSGRQFSNSRSEMNVSTLELGDSALYLCASSLDGGSNQPQHFGDGTRLSIL.

Details on this clone: One junction end disagrees with the germline gene, perhaps due to a read error. V is TRBV7-7 and J is TRBJ2-1, with 13 nucleotides matching TRBD2. Germline V CDR1 and CDR2: SSHAT, FNYEAQ (reference sequence). This CDR3 has 15 amino acids. CDR3 protein: CASRPGLAGDNEQFF. DNA of the CDR3: TGTGCTAGCAGGCCAGGACTAGCGGGAGACAATGAGCAGTTCTTC.

The V call is TRBV5-1, the J call TRBJ2-3; TRBD2 matches at 7 bases. The V gene end was trimmed by 4 bases and the J gene end by 2 bases; junction bases not matched to a gene: 19. The CDR3 has 19 residues. Looked up from germline, CDR1 is SGHRS and CDR2 is YFSETQ. This chain's CDR3 is CASSRTTGGYVSYTDTQYF. CDR3 in DNA: TGCGCCAGCAGCCGGACCACGGGGGGTTATGTGTCTTACACAGATACGCAGTATTTT. Full variable domain (missing parts from reference TRBV5-1 and TRBJ2-3): KAGVTQTPRYLIKTRGQQVTLSCSPISGHRSVSWYQQTPGQGLQFLFEYFSETQRNKGNFPGRFSGRQFSNSRSEMNVSTLELGDSALYLCASSRTTGGYVSYTDTQYFGPGTRLTVL.

The chain joins TRBV7-2 to TRBJ2-2; the match to TRBD2 covers 10 bases. V lost 5 bases to trimming and J lost 4 bases; unmatched junction nucleotides: 7. This CDR3 comprises 16 residues. Germline V gene data show CDR1 as SGHTA and CDR2 as FQGNSA. The CDR3 sequence is CASSTGTSVLTGELFF. CDR3 nucleotides: TGTGCCAGCAGCACCGGGACTAGCGTCCTCACCGGGGAGCTGTTTTTT.

The chain joins TRBV7-7 to TRBJ2-7; 9 bases align to TRBD2. With V trimmed by 1 base and J by 5 bases, 9 bases remained unmatched. The CDR3 has 16 amino acids. From germline, CDR1 is SSHAT and CDR2 FNYEAQ (reference sequence). The CDR3 loop is CASSLELAGGPNEQYF. The CDR3, as DNA: TGTGCCAGCAGCTTAGAGCTGGCGGGAGGGCCCAACGAGCAGTACTTC. Full variable domain (rest looked up from reference TRBV7-7 and TRBJ2-7): GAGVSQSPRYKVTKRGQDVTLRCDPISSHATLYWYQQALGQGPEFLTYFNYEAQPDKSGLPSDRFSAERPEGSISTLTIQRTEQRDSAMYRCASSLELAGGPNEQYFGPGTRLTVT.

The chain uses TRBV6-1 and TRBJ2-1, with 10 bases identical to TRBD2. The CDR3 sequence is 16 residues long. V gave up 4 bases and J gave up 0 bases; unmatched junction bases: 3. Germline loops: CDR1 MNHNS, CDR2 SASEGT. This chain's CDR3 is CASSARLAGSYNEQFF. In DNA, the CDR3 is TGTGCCAGCAGTGCCCGACTAGCGGGCTCCTACAATGAGCAGTTCTTC.

V usage is TRBV30 and J usage is TRBJ1-1; D possibly corresponds to TRBD1 (6 bases). The V and J ends lost 0 bases and 3 bases respectively, with 17 bases between them. Looked up from germline, CDR1 is GTSNPN and CDR2 is SVGIG (reference sequence). The CDR3 is made up of 16 amino acids. The CDR3 sequence: CAWSVGGAGGHTEAFF. Written as DNA, the CDR3 is TGTGCCTGGAGTGTAGGGGGGGCAGGTGGGCACACTGAAGCTTTCTTT.

The rearrangement joins TRBV27 to TRBJ2-3; 13 bases are a match to TRBD2. V was clipped by 8 bases and J by 1 base; unmatched bases: 18. This CDR3 contains 20 residues. Germline assignment: CDR1 MNHEY and CDR2 SMNVEV (reference sequence). The CDR3 sequence is CASGLPATSGRAVGTDTQYF. In DNA form, the CDR3 reads TGTGCCAGCGGACTACCGGCCACTAGCGGGAGGGCCGTCGGCACAGATACGCAGTATTTT.

This clone was seen more than once but under ten times. The CDR3 loop reads CASSYYTGELFF. CDR3 sequence (DNA): TGTGCCAGCAGTTACTACACCGGGGAGCTGTTTTTT. This chain uses TRBV7-8 with TRBJ2-2, with D uncertain. The CDR3 is 12 residues long. Trimming took 6 bases from V and 3 from J, leaving 5 bases between them. Germline CDR1 and CDR2: SGHVS and FQNEAQ.

J is TRBJ2-1 and V is TRBV29-1, with 7 bases that match TRBD2. CDR1 SQVTM and CDR2 ANQGSEA come from the germline V gene. The CDR3 totals 16 residues. J was trimmed by 4 bases and V by 7 bases; bases with no gene match: 16. CDR3 sequence: CSGTGIPGLHYNEQFF. The CDR3 nucleotides read TGCAGCGGTACCGGCATACCGGGACTACATTACAATGAGCAGTTCTTC.

The chain joins TRBV6-4 to TRBJ2-6; no clear D. V was shortened by 4 bases and J by 1 base, with 2 bases between the two germline ends. The germline V gene has CDR1 MRHNA and CDR2 SNTAGT. This CDR3 is 13 amino acids long. For the CDR3, the DNA is TGTGCCAGCAGTGCTTCTGGGGCCAACGTCCTGACTTTC. The encoded protein is CASSASGANVLTF.

Only a few counts were recorded for this clone. The V and J genes are TRBV30 and TRBJ2-6; 7 nucleotides agree with TRBD1. Germline loops: CDR1 GTSNPN, CDR2 SVGIG (reference sequence). Trimming cost V 8 bases and J 0 bases; bases outside gene matches: 10. This CDR3 has 16 residues. The CDR3 spells CAGQAIIISGANVLTF. The CDR3, as DNA: TGTGCCGGACAGGCAATTATCATCTCTGGGGCCAACGTCCTGACTTTC.

This chain connects TRBV10-3 to TRBJ2-7, with 10 bases identical to TRBD2. V trimming: 2 bases; J trimming: 5 bases; junction bases outside the gene matches: 6. This CDR3 has 15 amino acids. In germline, CDR1 is ENHRY, CDR2 SYGVKD. In nucleotides, the CDR3 is TGTGCCATCAGTGAGGCGGGACTAGCGAACCACGAGCAGTACTTC. It specifies CAISEAGLANHEQYF.

This clone was recorded once. J is TRBJ2-2 and V is TRBV5-4; the match to TRBD1 covers 7 bases. This CDR3 is built from 16 residues. J gave up 1 base and V 3 bases, and 6 bases lay outside the gene matches. From germline, CDR1 is SGHNT and CDR2 YYREEE (reference sequence). CDR3 bases: TGTGCCAGCAGCTGGGAAGGGACAGAGAACACCGGGGAGCTGTTTTTT. Translated, it gives CASSWEGTENTGELFF.

This chain links TRBV5-4 with TRBJ1-2, with a weak D call TRBD1 (6 bases). Germline lookup yields CDR1 SGHNT and CDR2 YYREEE (reference sequence). V dropped 2 bases and J dropped 8 bases, with 22 bases sitting between them. The CDR3 is made up of 16 amino acids. CDR3 coding DNA: TGTGCCAGCAGCTTCCTCACCTTCGGGGGGCAGGAGGGCTACACCTTC. It specifies CASSFLTFGGQEGYTF.

The chain is built from TRBV14 and TRBJ1-1; D gene uncertain. The V gene's germline CDR1 is SGHDN and CDR2 FVKESK. V lost 3 bases to trimming and J lost 5 bases, with 7 bases between them. The CDR3 totals 12 residues. In DNA, the CDR3 is TGTGCCAGCAGCCAGACACGAACTGAAGCTTTCTTT. Its protein product is CASSQTRTEAFF.

The V gene is TRBV19, the J gene TRBJ1-2; perhaps TRBD1 as D (5 bases). Per germline, CDR1 LNHDA and CDR2 SQIVND (reference sequence). The CDR3 is 13 amino acids. V was pared by 3 bases and J by 10 bases, with 15 bases between. The CDR3 nucleotides read TGTGCCAGTAGTATCGACAGCTTAACCTTCTACACCTTC. This codes for CASSIDSLTFYTF.

For the CDR3, the DNA is TGTGCCTGGAGTGGGACCCCGGAGGGGCGAAGGAGGTCGGCCGGGAATGAGCAGTTCTTC. It codes for CAWSGTPEGRRRSAGNEQFF. This chain joins TRBV30 and TRBJ2-1; D perhaps matches TRBD2 (6 bases). Trimming left V 1 base short and J 7 bases short, with 32 bases between. This CDR3 is built from 20 residues. Per germline, CDR1 GTSNPN and CDR2 SVGIG (reference sequence).

The rearrangement links TRBV27 to TRBJ2-7; the D is unclear. The germline V gene has CDR1 MNHEY and CDR2 SMNVEV (reference sequence). The CDR3 totals 12 residues. The V end lost 8 bases, the J end lost 2 bases, and 10 bases lay between the germline ends. CDR3 DNA: TGTGCCAGCCCTAGAGTCGCCTACGAGCAGTACTTC. This translates into CASPRVAYEQYF.

This chain uses TRBV18 with TRBJ1-1; D gene unclear. V was trimmed by 0 bases and J by 10 bases, leaving 15 bases between them. The germline CDR1 and CDR2 sequences are KGHSH and LQKENI. The CDR3 is made up of 14 amino acids. The CDR3 region has the DNA TGTGCCAGCTCACCACCGATGGGATCCGAGGGAGCTTTCTTT. Protein: CASSPPMGSEGAFF. The full variable domain, rest sourced from reference TRBV18 and TRBJ1-1, is NAGVMQNPRHLVRRRGQEARLRCSPMKGHSHVYWYRQLPEEGLKFMVYLQKENIIDESGMPKERFSAEFPKEGPSILRIQQVVRGDSAAYFCASSPPMGSEGAFFGQGTRLTVV.

The gene calls are TRBV29-1 and TRBJ2-1, with TRBD1 as a possible D gene (7 bases). This CDR3 has 14 amino acids. Germline V gives CDR1 SQVTM, CDR2 ANQGSEA. V lost 6 bases and J lost 4, with 16 bases in between. The CDR3 spells CSVGGQFGYNEQFF. The CDR3, as DNA: TGCAGCGTCGGGGGACAGTTTGGGTACAATGAGCAGTTCTTC.

The rearrangement links TRBV7-9 to TRBJ2-7; D may be TRBD1 (6 bases). Germline V gene lookup returns CDR1 SEHNR and CDR2 FQNEAQ (reference sequence). This CDR3 contains 12 residues. With 5 bases removed from V and 4 bases from J, the gap between germline ends came to 9 bases. The CDR3 is CASSLTGYEQYV. CDR3 nucleotide sequence: TGTGCCAGCAGCCTCACAGGGTACGAGCAGTACGTC.

The chain has TRBV5-5 and TRBJ2-7, with D hard to call. Germline CDR1 SGHKS, CDR2 YYEKEE (reference sequence). V gave up 3 bases and J gave up 9 bases, with 16 bases separating them. CDR3 length: 13 residues. The CDR3 DNA sequence: TGTGCCAGCAGCTCCCCTGCAAGTCCAGGGCAGTACTTC. Its protein product is CASSSPASPGQYF.

The table lists this clone with a count of one. This sequence joins TRBV19 and TRBJ1-2; D not resolved. CDR1 and CDR2 (germline): LNHDA, SQIVND (reference sequence). This CDR3 comprises 12 residues. V shed 3 bases and J shed 3 bases, with 5 bases lying between them. The CDR3, as DNA: TGTGCCAGTAGTATCCCTGACTATGGCTACACCTTC. Amino acid sequence: CASSIPDYGYTF.

This clone has more than one count but fewer than ten. The CDR3 nucleotides are TGTGCCAGCAGCCAACCAGGGGATTCAGACGGGGAGCTGTTTTTT. This gives the protein CASSQPGDSDGELFF. V is TRBV7-8 and J is TRBJ2-2, with D possibly TRBD1 on 6 matching bases. The CDR3 consists of 15 residues. V was shortened by 5 bases and J by 7 bases, with 17 bases between the two germline ends. The V gene's germline CDR1 is SGHVS and CDR2 FQNEAQ.